The rows below give T cell receptor beta chains drawn from one sample of a study of post-analysis software for immune sequencing data. TCRdb redid the calling of the PCR reads with MiXCR, one entry per CDR3 protein. The table includes around 200,000 distinct CDR3 sequences, 29% detected once. The material sequenced was blood. These receptors were obtained from a girl younger than 18 with multiple sclerosis. CDR3s include the opening cysteine and the closing phenylalanine or tryptophan. Each record gives: V gene, D gene, J gene, clone size, CDR3 DNA, CDR3 protein. D genes are given only for firm matches. Some rows have no size entry. The others give once, few or many, or a class for an expanded clone.

v_call: TRBV3-1; d_call: -; j_call: TRBJ1-1; clone_size: few; cdr3_nt: TGTGCCAGCAGCCTCCGGAGGACCATGAACACTGAAGCTTTCTTT; cdr3_aa: CASSLRRTMNTEAFF
v_call: TRBV29-1; d_call: TRBD1; j_call: TRBJ2-1; clone_size: many; cdr3_nt: TGCAGCGTCGCCGACAGGGGGGCAAGAAGGGAGCAGTTCTTC; cdr3_aa: CSVADRGARREQFF
v_call: TRBV5-1; d_call: TRBD1; j_call: TRBJ1-1; clone_size: few; cdr3_nt: TGCGCCAGCAGCTCGATAACAGGGGGCAATACTGAAGCTTTCTTT; cdr3_aa: CASSSITGGNTEAFF
v_call: TRBV6-1; d_call: -; j_call: TRBJ2-5; clone_size: many; cdr3_nt: TGTGCCAGCAGTGGAATTACCCAGTACTTC; cdr3_aa: CASSGITQYF
v_call: TRBV20-1; d_call: -; j_call: TRBJ2-7; clone_size: many; cdr3_nt: TGCAGTGCTAGAGATCTTACGAGGGAGTACGGCGAGCAGTACTTC; cdr3_aa: CSARDLTREYGEQYF
v_call: TRBV20-1; d_call: -; j_call: TRBJ2-1; clone_size: -; cdr3_nt: TGCAGTGCTAAAACAACTGGCAGGGCAGGTGAGCAGTTCTTC; cdr3_aa: CSAKTTGRAGEQFF
v_call: TRBV20-1; d_call: -; j_call: TRBJ2-7; clone_size: many; cdr3_nt: TGCAGTGCGCCCGGGACCTACGAGCAGTACTTC; cdr3_aa: CSAPGTYEQYF
v_call: TRBV20-1; d_call: -; j_call: TRBJ1-2; clone_size: -; cdr3_nt: TGCAGTGCTAGAATAACTAACTATGGCTACACCTTC; cdr3_aa: CSARITNYGYTF
v_call: TRBV20-1; d_call: -; j_call: TRBJ2-7; clone_size: many; cdr3_nt: TGCAGTGCGACCCTACAGGGAGAGCAGTACTTC; cdr3_aa: CSATLQGEQYF
v_call: TRBV5-1; d_call: TRBD2; j_call: TRBJ2-5; clone_size: many; cdr3_nt: TGCGCCAGCAGCTCATTAGCGGGAGTCCAAGAGACCCAGTACTTC; cdr3_aa: CASSSLAGVQETQYF
v_call: TRBV20-1; d_call: -; j_call: TRBJ2-1; clone_size: few; cdr3_nt: TGCAGTGCTAGAGTTCGGGCTAGCGGAGGGGGATACAATGAGCAGTTCTTC; cdr3_aa: CSARVRASGGGYNEQFF
v_call: TRBV6-5; d_call: TRBD2; j_call: TRBJ2-7; clone_size: many; cdr3_nt: TGTGCCAGCAGCCGGGGGGTGGACGCTACCTACGAGCAGTACTTC; cdr3_aa: CASSRGVDATYEQYF
v_call: TRBV12-3/TRBV12-4; d_call: TRBD2; j_call: TRBJ2-7; clone_size: many; cdr3_nt: TGTGCCAGCAGTTTAGCGCTAACTAGCGGTACCTACGAGCAGTACTTC; cdr3_aa: CASSLALTSGTYEQYF
v_call: TRBV7-2; d_call: -; j_call: TRBJ2-6; clone_size: many; cdr3_nt: TGTGCCAGCAGCTTCAGGGGCATCTCTGGGGCCAACGTCCTGACTTTC; cdr3_aa: CASSFRGISGANVLTF
v_call: TRBV28; d_call: TRBD2; j_call: TRBJ2-1; clone_size: -; cdr3_nt: TGTGCCAGCAGTTTAGCGGGGGGGGATAACTCCTACAATGAGCAGTTCTTC; cdr3_aa: CASSLAGGDNSYNEQFF
v_call: TRBV7-9; d_call: TRBD1; j_call: TRBJ1-2; clone_size: -; cdr3_nt: TGTGCCAGCAGCAGGCAGGGGGTGGCCCTAGTGGGCTACACCTTC; cdr3_aa: CASSRQGVALVGYTF